The table lists the clone carrying this T cell receptor beta chain with a count of one. What it binds is not known. The sample comes from a study of T cells in localized non-small cell lung cancer. Findings of the study overall: Uninvolved neighboring lung showed the greatest T cell clonality, exceeding tumor.

The protocol was immunoSEQ multiplex PCR, while the TCRdb copy is restricted to in-frame clones and leaves out a portion. The sample has approximately 11,000 clones; roughly 90% are singletons. Trimming took off 1 base at V and 3 bases at J, with 10 bases between the two ends. Per the germline V gene, CDR1 is SGHKS and CDR2 is YYEKEE (reference sequence). CDR3 size: 14 residues. Source: peripheral blood, taken before any cancer treatment. The J gene is TRBJ1-2, the V gene TRBV5-5; D remains unclear. This clonotype was sampled from a male donor aged 60 or over with stage III lung adenocarcinoma. CDR3 bases: TGTGCCAGCAGCTTGTCGGTCGCAGACTATGGCTACACCTTC. Amino acids: CASSLSVADYGYTF.